This record concerns one T cell receptor (beta chain) sequence. Here immunoSEQ multiplex PCR was the method, and the copy in TCRdb shows in-frame clones only, minus some. The sample has tens of thousands of clones; approximately 78% are singletons. This sample was included in a study of regulatory dendritic cells for organ transplantation. Trimming pared 3 bases from V and 0 bases from J, leaving 11 bases between. The germline V gene has CDR1 MNHEY and CDR2 SMNVEV (reference sequence). The CDR3 totals 15 residues. This clonotype originated in a human donor in good health. Sequenced: naive CD4+ T cells from blood. The subset denotes: CD45RA+ naive T cells. V and J are TRBV27 and TRBJ1-1; D perhaps matches TRBD1 (5 bases). The CDR3 region has the DNA TGTGCCAGCAGTTTCGTGGGGCTGATGAACACTGAAGCTTTCTTT. Encoded protein: CASSFVGLMNTEAFF.